This T cell receptor (beta chain) stems from a study of T cell responses to AZD1222 COVID-19 vaccine. It was second doses at about 4 or about 12 weeks that were pooled. Study-wide results and limits: Just five to seven people given AZD1222 tested seropositive at baseline. White British people made up most donors, females outnumbered males, and clonal diversity was possibly underestimated. Repertoire sampling was restricted to post-peak T cell response timepoints.

A remark on this clone: Its antigen is as yet unknown.

V was pared by 2 bases and J by 6 bases, with 11 bases between. This CDR3 is 13 amino acids long. Germline CDR1 is LNHNV and CDR2 is YYDKDF (reference sequence). Produced via immunoSEQ multiplex PCR; TCRdb's table is partial and in-frame only. Here the sample spans under 45,000 clones, approximately 80% being singletons. Sample: peripheral blood, taken 28 days after the second AZD1222 dose. The V gene is TRBV15, the J gene TRBJ2-7, with D perhaps being TRBD1 or TRBD2 (7 bases each). The sequence derives from an adult who received the AZD1222 COVID-19 vaccine. CDR3 sequence reads: CATSRSRGGEQYF. The CDR3 DNA reads as TGTGCCACCAGCAGAAGCAGGGGGGGCGAGCAGTACTTC.